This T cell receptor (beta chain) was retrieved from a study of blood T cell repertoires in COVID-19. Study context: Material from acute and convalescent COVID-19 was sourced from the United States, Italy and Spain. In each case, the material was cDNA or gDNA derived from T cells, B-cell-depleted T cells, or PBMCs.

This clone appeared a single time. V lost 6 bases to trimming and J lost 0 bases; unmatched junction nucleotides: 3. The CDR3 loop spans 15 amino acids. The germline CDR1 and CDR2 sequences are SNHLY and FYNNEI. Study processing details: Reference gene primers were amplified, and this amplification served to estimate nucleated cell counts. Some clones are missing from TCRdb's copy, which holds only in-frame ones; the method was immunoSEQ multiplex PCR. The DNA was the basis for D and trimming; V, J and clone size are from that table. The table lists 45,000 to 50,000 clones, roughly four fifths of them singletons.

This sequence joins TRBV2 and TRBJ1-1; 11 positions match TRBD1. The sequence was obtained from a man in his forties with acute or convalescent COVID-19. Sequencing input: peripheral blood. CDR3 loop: CASRGDRGMNTEAFF. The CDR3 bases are TGTGCCAGCAGGGGGGACAGGGGGATGAACACTGAAGCTTTCTTT.